Following are 20 T cell receptor beta chains from one sample sequenced in a study of T-cell reconstitution after alpha-beta-depleted transplantation in children. Using unique molecular identifiers, the investigators prepared the TCRbeta library. Each CDR3 protein gets one entry after TCRdb re-called the PCR reads with MiXCR. The table records 600,000 to 700,000 distinct CDR3 sequences, approximately 16% of them present only once. Sequences were derived from PBMCs from the stem cell graft donor, sampled from the stem cell graft. The receptor source for this set is a human donor who donated a stem cell graft to a child with acute myeloid leukemia.

This clonotype was detected a few times. The rearrangement links TRBV7-9 to TRBJ2-7; unclear D gene. Between the trimmed V and J ends, which lost 2 bases and 3 bases, there was a span of 11 bases. CDR1 and CDR2 (germline): SEHNR, FQNEAQ (reference sequence). The CDR3 is 14 residues long. Written as DNA, the CDR3 is TGTGCCAGCAGCTTATCGGCCAGATACTACGAGCAGTACGTC. Residues: CASSLSARYYEQYV.

The V and J genes are TRBV24-1 and TRBJ2-1; the match to TRBD2 covers 10 bases. Germline V gene data show CDR1 as KGHDR and CDR2 as SFDVKD. Trimming at V came to 3 bases and at J to 5 bases, leaving 0 bases not matched to a gene. This CDR3 comprises 14 residues. The CDR3 reads CATSDSGGDNEQFF. The CDR3 DNA reads TGTGCCACCAGTGATAGCGGGGGGGACAATGAGCAGTTCTTC.

In its sample, this clonotype was seen many times. V usage is TRBV7-2 and J usage is TRBJ1-6, with 7 positions matching TRBD1. The CDR3 is 17 amino acids. V dropped 4 bases and J dropped 10; count of bases not matched to a gene: 16. Germline V gene lookup returns CDR1 SGHTA and CDR2 FQGNSA. CDR3 residues: CASSSRFAGGYQSPLHF. As DNA, the CDR3 is TGTGCCAGCAGCTCGCGGTTTGCAGGGGGTTATCAATCACCCCTCCACTTT.

This clonotype was observed a handful of times. The gene calls are TRBV7-2 and TRBJ2-5; either TRBD1 or TRBD2 may fit D (6 bases each). Between the trimmed V and J ends, which lost 5 bases and 4 bases, there was a span of 14 bases. The CDR3 is 14 amino acids. Germline CDR1 reads SGHTA; CDR2 reads FQGNSA. CDR3 amino acids: CASSLTGGGETQYF. CDR3 sequence (DNA): TGTGCCAGCAGCCTTACCGGGGGCGGAGAGACCCAGTACTTC.

The table lists this clonotype with many counts. The J gene is TRBJ2-7, the V gene TRBV10-2, with TRBD1 as a possible D gene (6 bases). The germline V gene encodes CDR1 WSHSY and CDR2 SAAADI. Trimming stripped 6 bases from V and 2 bases from J, with 14 bases between. The CDR3 sequence is 14 residues long. The CDR3 nucleotides are TGCGCCAGCAGCCCGGAGGACAGTCCCTACGAGCAGTACTTC. This gives the protein CASSPEDSPYEQYF.

Ten or more counts support this clonotype. The chain recombines TRBV12-3 or TRBV12-4 with TRBJ1-6; D unclear. The CDR3 consists of 12 residues. The V and J ends lost 6 bases and 9 bases respectively, with 9 bases between them. CDR3 coding DNA: TGTGCCAGCAGCCGAGGCTCTTCACCCCTCCACTTT. This sequence encodes CASSRGSSPLHF.

Turning to this clonotype: A much more abundant neighbour one base away suggests this may be a read error. This sequence joins TRBV20-1 and TRBJ2-5; TRBD2 matches 13 bases. V trimming: 6 bases; J trimming: 5 bases; junction bases outside the gene matches: 12. This CDR3 is built from 16 residues. Germline CDR1 reads DFQATT; CDR2 reads SNEGSKA (reference sequence). Here the CDR3 reads CSARPGLAGRRETQYF. The CDR3 DNA reads TGCAGTGCGCGGCCGGGACTAGCGGGGAGGCGCGAGACCCAGTACTTC.

In its sample, this clonotype was seen once. The chain joins TRBV7-2 to TRBJ2-4, with TRBD2 as a possible D gene (5 bases). V was shortened by 1 base and J by 4 bases, with 11 bases between the two germline ends. From germline, CDR1 is SGHTA and CDR2 FQGNSA. CDR3 length: 15 amino acids. CDR3 sequence: CASSLGEPLKNIQYF. The CDR3 coding sequence is TGTGCCAGCAGCTTAGGGGAGCCTTTAAAAAACATTCAGTACTTC.

In its sample, this clonotype was seen many times. The V gene is TRBV12-3 or TRBV12-4, the J gene TRBJ2-1; TRBD1 agrees at 9 bases. The CDR3 has 15 residues. J gave up 3 bases and V 6 bases, and 6 bases lay outside the gene matches. CDR3 sequence reads: CASSLRDRVYNEQFF. The CDR3, as DNA: TGTGCCAGCAGCCTTAGGGACAGGGTCTACAATGAGCAGTTCTTC.

The chain joins TRBV28 to TRBJ2-1; D is ambiguous. CDR1 and CDR2 (germline): MDHEN, SYDVKM. The CDR3 is made up of 13 amino acids. Trimming stripped 3 bases from V and 4 bases from J, with 7 bases between. As DNA, the CDR3 is TGTGCCAGCAGTTTGTCACAGTACAATGAGCAGTTCTTC. This translates into CASSLSQYNEQFF.

This clonotype was recorded a few times. The genes are TRBV20-1 and TRBJ1-1; maybe TRBD1 (6 bases). The V gene's germline CDR1 is DFQATT and CDR2 SNEGSKA (reference sequence). V was pared by 0 bases and J by 0 bases, with 20 bases between. CDR3 length: 18 amino acids. CDR3 loop: CSARDIPGDTAVNTEAFF. The CDR3 region has the DNA TGCAGTGCTAGAGATATCCCAGGGGACACCGCCGTGAACACTGAAGCTTTCTTT.

The V gene is TRBV24-1, the J gene TRBJ1-2; 7 bases align to TRBD1. CDR1 KGHDR and CDR2 SFDVKD come from the germline V gene. This CDR3 comprises 15 residues. V shed 3 bases, J shed 1 base, and the junction held 4 bases outside the gene matches. The CDR3 coding sequence is TGTGCCACCAGTGATCGGGACAGCGATAACTATGGCTACACCTTC. It yields the protein CATSDRDSDNYGYTF.

This chain uses TRBV11-1 with TRBJ2-1; possibly TRBD2 for D (6 bases). Germline V CDR1 and CDR2: SGHAT, FQDESV (reference sequence). This CDR3 has 15 residues. Deletions cut 3 bases from V and 2 bases from J, with 11 bases between. The CDR3 here is CASSFTGGPYNEQFF. The DNA for the CDR3 is TGTGCCAGCAGCTTTACCGGGGGTCCCTACAATGAGCAGTTCTTC.

This clonotype was seen more than once but under ten times. The chain links TRBV15 to TRBJ1-4; TRBD1 aligns across 9 bases. The trim removed 1 base at V and 7 bases at J, leaving 4 bases unmatched. The germline V gene has CDR1 LNHNV and CDR2 YYDKDF (reference sequence). The CDR3 is 15 amino acids. In nucleotides, the CDR3 is TGTGCCACCAGCAGAGTGACAGGGGGGTCTGAAAAACTGTTTTTT. It yields the protein CATSRVTGGSEKLFF.

Comments on this clonotype: Just one base apart from a much larger clone, this may be a read error. The chain uses TRBV10-2 and TRBJ2-7; TRBD2 might be the D (5 bases). Per germline, CDR1 WSHSY and CDR2 SAAADI. V was trimmed by 4 bases and J by 3 bases, leaving 10 bases between them. This CDR3 has 13 residues. The CDR3 spells CASSGNGDYEQYV. DNA for the CDR3: TGCGCCAGCAGTGGGAACGGGGACTACGAGCAGTACGTC.

At least ten counts were recorded for this clonotype. The V and J genes are TRBV6-5 and TRBJ2-2; D uncertain. Trimming cost V 3 bases and J 8 bases, with 4 bases left between them. The length of the CDR3 is 11 residues. Per germline, CDR1 MNHEY and CDR2 SVGAGI. Here the CDR3 DNA reads TGTGCCAGCAGTTATAGGGGGGAGCTGTTTTTT. It encodes CASSYRGELFF.

This clonotype was recorded a few times. The chain couples TRBV29-1 to TRBJ2-3; D is unresolved. Germline V gene data show CDR1 as SQVTM and CDR2 as ANQGSEA. V was cut by 0 bases and J by 2 bases, with 12 bases left in between. The CDR3 extends over 15 amino acids. Written as DNA, the CDR3 is TGCAGCGTTGAAGATAAGGTCTCGTACACAGATACGCAGTATTTT. It yields the protein CSVEDKVSYTDTQYF.

Many counts were recorded for this clonotype. The CDR3 nucleotides are TGCAGTGCTAGAGATCGACAGGGACTTAGCAATCAGCCCCAGCATTTT. Its protein product is CSARDRQGLSNQPQHF. This chain uses TRBV20-1 with TRBJ1-5, with 7 bases fitting TRBD1. CDR1 is DFQATT and CDR2 is SNEGSKA in the germline V gene (reference sequence). This CDR3 spans 16 amino acids. Losses at the gene ends were 0 bases for V and 0 bases for J; bases not matched to a gene: 5.

This clonotype has a count of ten or more. This rearrangement joins TRBV20-1 to TRBJ2-5, with a possible D match to TRBD2 (6 bases). Germline lookup yields CDR1 DFQATT and CDR2 SNEGSKA (reference sequence). Trimming took off 0 bases at V and 4 bases at J, with 12 bases between the two ends. This CDR3 is built from 14 residues. CDR3 in amino acids: CSAREGLYLETQYF. Written as DNA, the CDR3 is TGCAGTGCTAGAGAGGGACTTTACTTAGAGACCCAGTACTTC.

This clonotype occurred many times. The gene calls are TRBV20-1 and TRBJ1-1; D gene uncertain. The CDR3 length is 12 residues. Germline CDR1 DFQATT, CDR2 SNEGSKA (reference sequence). V lost 5 bases and J lost 7, with 14 bases in between. CDR3 nucleotide sequence: TGCAGTGCTGGGAGAGACCCTGGTGAAGCTTTCTTT. Residues: CSAGRDPGEAFF.